This T cell receptor (beta chain) emerged from a study of T cells of healthy individuals (dated by TCRdb to the late 2010s). At the junction V is shortened by 5 bases and J by 3 bases, with 7 bases in between. CDR1 and CDR2 are drawn from the germline V gene: SGDLS, YYNGEE. CDR3 length: 12 amino acids, cysteine to phenylalanine. Only the CDR3 region is kept as DNA, spanning 36 bases read in frame from base 1. As concerns this clonotype: The antigen this receptor binds is unknown. Per-nucleotide qualities are absent, and no much larger clonotype sits a single base away.

Libraries were built with 5' RACE. The run used an Illumina MiSeq. TCRdb took the public reads, trimmed them with fastp at Q25, ran MiXCR for clone calling and kept in-frame beta chains. When rows share a CDR3 protein, they turn into one entry using the most common DNA and genes. A total of 65,000 to 90,000 distinct CDR3 sequences appear in this sample, roughly 5% of them only once. Of the sample, around 7.6% falls within the top ten clones. This clonotype originated in a female donor in good health. The rearranged chain carries TRBV9 and TRBJ2-3; a weak D assignment points to TRBD1 (6 bases agree). CDR3 loop: CASSTGTDTQYF. Here is the DNA: TGTGCCAGCAGTACAGGGACAGATACGCAGTATTTT. With all but the CDR3 taken from the reference TRBV9 and TRBJ2-3 genes, the full variable domain is: DSGVTQTPKHLITATGQRVTLRCSPRSGDLSVYWYQQSLDQGLQFLIQYYNGEERAKGNILERFSAQQFPDLHSELNLSSLELGDSALYFCASSTGTDTQYFGPGTRLTVL.